This TCR beta chain was found in a study of blood T cell repertoires in COVID-19. As for the study in general: Material from acute and convalescent COVID-19 was sourced from the United States, Italy and Spain.

In germline, CDR1 is MNHEY, CDR2 SVGAGI. This CDR3 has 13 amino acids. Trimming cost V 6 bases and J 6 bases, with 14 bases left between them. In the original workflow: Reference gene primers were amplified, and this amplification served to estimate nucleated cell counts. Using immunoSEQ multiplex PCR, the repertoire was profiled, and TCRdb retains in-frame clones only, with some absent. V and J calls plus clone size are reproduced from that table; the DNA served to infer D and trimming. Of 90,000 to 130,000 clones listed, 76% are singletons. This sequence was found in a woman older than 75 with acute or convalescent COVID-19. The V gene is TRBV6-5, the J gene TRBJ1-1; D ambiguous. Sequencing was carried out using peripheral blood. CDR3 residues: CASRTLQRAEAFF. The CDR3 nucleotides are TGTGCCAGCAGGACCTTACAGAGGGCTGAAGCTTTCTTT.